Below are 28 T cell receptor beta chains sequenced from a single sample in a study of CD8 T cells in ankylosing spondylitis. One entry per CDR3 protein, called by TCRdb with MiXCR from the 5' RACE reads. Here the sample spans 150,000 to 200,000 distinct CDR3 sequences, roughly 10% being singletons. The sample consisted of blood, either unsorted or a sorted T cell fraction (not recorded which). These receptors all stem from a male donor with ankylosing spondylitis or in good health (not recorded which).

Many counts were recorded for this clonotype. The CDR3 is CASSSGGTSGTYEQYF. Written as DNA, the CDR3 is TGTGCCAGCAGTTCTGGAGGGACTAGCGGAACCTACGAGCAGTACTTC. The chain uses TRBV6-2 or TRBV6-3 and TRBJ2-7; the match to TRBD2 covers 11 bases. CDR3 length: 16 amino acids. Germline-derived CDR1 and CDR2 are MNHEY and SVGEGT. V lost 4 bases, J lost 2 bases, and 7 bases stayed unmatched.

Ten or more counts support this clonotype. CDR3 in amino acids: CASSPSSIRRGETQYF. The CDR3 nucleotides are TGTGCCAGCAGCCCATCGTCTATCCGGAGAGGGGAGACCCAGTACTTC. V and J are TRBV12-3 or TRBV12-4 and TRBJ2-5; perhaps TRBD2 as D (5 bases). V lost 6 bases to trimming and J lost 5 bases, with 22 bases between them. This CDR3 region has 16 residues.

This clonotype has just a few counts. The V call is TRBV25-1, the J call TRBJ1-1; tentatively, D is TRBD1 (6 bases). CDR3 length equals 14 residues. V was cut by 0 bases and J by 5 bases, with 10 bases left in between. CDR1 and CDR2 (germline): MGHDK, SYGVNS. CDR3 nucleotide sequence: TGTGCCAGCAGTGAATATGGGCAGGGGACTGAAGCTTTCTTT. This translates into CASSEYGQGTEAFF.

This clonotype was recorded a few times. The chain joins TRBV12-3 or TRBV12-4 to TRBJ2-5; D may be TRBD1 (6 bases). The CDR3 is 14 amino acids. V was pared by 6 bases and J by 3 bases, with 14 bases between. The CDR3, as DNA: TGTGCCAGCAGCCCAGGGGAGTATAAAGAGACCCAGTACTTC. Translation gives CASSPGEYKETQYF.

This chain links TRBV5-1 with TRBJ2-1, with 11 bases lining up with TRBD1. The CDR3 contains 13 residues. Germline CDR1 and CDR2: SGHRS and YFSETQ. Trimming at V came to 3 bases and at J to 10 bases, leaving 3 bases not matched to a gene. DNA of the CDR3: TGCGCCAGCAGCTCGGACAGGGGGCAGGAGCAGTTCTTC. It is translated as CASSSDRGQEQFF.

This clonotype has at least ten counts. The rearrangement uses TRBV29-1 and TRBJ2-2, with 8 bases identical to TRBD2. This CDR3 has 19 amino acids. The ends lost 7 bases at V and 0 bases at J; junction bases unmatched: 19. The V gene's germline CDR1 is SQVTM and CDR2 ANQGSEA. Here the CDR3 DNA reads TGCAGCGCCCCTCACCGAGAGCGGGAGAGTAGTACGAACACCGGGGAGCTGTTTTTT. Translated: CSAPHRERESSTNTGELFF.

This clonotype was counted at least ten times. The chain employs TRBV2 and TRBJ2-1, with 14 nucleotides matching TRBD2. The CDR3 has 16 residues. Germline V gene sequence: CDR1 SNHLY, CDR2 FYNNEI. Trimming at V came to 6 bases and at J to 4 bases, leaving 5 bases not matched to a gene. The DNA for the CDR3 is TGTGCCAGCAGGGGGACTAGCGGGAGACGGTACAATGAGCAGTTCTTC. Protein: CASRGTSGRRYNEQFF.

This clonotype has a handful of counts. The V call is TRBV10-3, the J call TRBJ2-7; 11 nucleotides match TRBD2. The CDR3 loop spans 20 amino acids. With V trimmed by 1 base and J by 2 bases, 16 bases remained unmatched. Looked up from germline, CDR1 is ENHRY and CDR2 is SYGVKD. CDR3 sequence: CAISELGLGLAELMPYEQYF. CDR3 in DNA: TGTGCCATCAGTGAGTTGGGGCTGGGACTAGCGGAATTGATGCCCTACGAGCAGTACTTC.

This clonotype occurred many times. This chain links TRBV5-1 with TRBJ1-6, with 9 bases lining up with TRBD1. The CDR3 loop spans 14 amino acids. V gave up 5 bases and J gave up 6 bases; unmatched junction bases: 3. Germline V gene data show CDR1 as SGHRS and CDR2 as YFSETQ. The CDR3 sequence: CASRGTGPNSPLHF. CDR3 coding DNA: TGCGCCAGCAGGGGGACAGGGCCTAATTCACCCCTCCACTTT. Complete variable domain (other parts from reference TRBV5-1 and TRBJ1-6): KAGVTQTPRYLIKTRGQQVTLSCSPISGHRSVSWYQQTPGQGLQFLFEYFSETQRNKGNFPGRFSGRQFSNSRSEMNVSTLELGDSALYLCASRGTGPNSPLHFGNGTRLTVT.

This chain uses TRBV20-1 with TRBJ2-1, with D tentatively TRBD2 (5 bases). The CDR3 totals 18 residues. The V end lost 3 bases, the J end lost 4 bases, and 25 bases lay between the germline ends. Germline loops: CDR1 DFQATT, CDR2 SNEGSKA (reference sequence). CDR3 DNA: TGCAGTGCTAGCCCGCTAGCCGGGTGGGTGGTTGGGTACAATGAGCAGTTCTTC. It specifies CSASPLAGWVVGYNEQFF.

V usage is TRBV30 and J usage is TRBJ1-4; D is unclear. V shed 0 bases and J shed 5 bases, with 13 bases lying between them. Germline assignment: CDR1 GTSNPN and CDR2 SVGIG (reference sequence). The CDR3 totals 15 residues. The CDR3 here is CAWSVRRGANEKLFF. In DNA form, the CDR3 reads TGTGCCTGGAGTGTACGCCGAGGAGCAAATGAAAAACTGTTTTTT.

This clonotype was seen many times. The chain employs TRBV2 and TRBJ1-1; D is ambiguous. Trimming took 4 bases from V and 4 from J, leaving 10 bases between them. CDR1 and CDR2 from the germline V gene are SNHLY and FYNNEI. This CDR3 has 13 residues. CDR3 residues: CASSVSGSTEAFF. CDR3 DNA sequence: TGTGCCAGCAGTGTGTCGGGGAGCACTGAAGCTTTCTTT.

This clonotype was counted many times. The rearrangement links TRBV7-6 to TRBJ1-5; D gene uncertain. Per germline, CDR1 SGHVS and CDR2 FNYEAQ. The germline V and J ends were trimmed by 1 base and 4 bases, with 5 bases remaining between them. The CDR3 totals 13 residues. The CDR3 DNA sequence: TGTGCCAGCAGCTTAGACCTAAATCAGCCCCAGCATTTT. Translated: CASSLDLNQPQHF.

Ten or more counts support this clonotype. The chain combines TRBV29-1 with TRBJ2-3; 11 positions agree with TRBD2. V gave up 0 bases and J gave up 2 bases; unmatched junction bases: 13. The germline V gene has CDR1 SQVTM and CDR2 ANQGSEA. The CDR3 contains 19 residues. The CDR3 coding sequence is TGCAGCGTTGAAGATCGGGGGACTAGCGGCCGAGGGGTCACAGATACGCAGTATTTT. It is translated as CSVEDRGTSGRGVTDTQYF.

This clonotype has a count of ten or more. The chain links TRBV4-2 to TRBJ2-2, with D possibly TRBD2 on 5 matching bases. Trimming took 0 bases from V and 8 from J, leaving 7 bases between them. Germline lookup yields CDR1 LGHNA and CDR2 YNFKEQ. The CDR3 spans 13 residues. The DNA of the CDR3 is TGTGCCAGCAGCCAAGATGTAGCGGGGGAGCTGTTTTTT. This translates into CASSQDVAGELFF.

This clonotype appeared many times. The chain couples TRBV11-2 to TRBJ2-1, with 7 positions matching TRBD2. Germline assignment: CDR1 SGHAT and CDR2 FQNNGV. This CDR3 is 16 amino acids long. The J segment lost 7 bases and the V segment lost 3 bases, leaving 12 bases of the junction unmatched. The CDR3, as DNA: TGTGCCAGCAGCTTGGCCCCCCCACTAGCGATGAATGAGCAGTTCTTC. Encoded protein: CASSLAPPLAMNEQFF. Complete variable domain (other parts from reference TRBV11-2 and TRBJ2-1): EAGVAQSPRYKIIEKRQSVAFWCNPISGHATLYWYQQILGQGPKLLIQFQNNGVVDDSQLPKDRFSAERLKGVDSTLKIQPAKLEDSAVYLCASSLAPPLAMNEQFFGPGTRLTVL.

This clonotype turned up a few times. The CDR3 DNA reads TGTGCCAGCAAGGGGGACAGGGGGAGGGTCTCCTACGAGCAGTACTTC. Its translation is CASKGDRGRVSYEQYF. V gene TRBV2 combines with J gene TRBJ2-7; 11 bases align to TRBD1. V lost 7 bases to trimming and J lost 0 bases; unmatched junction nucleotides: 8. The length of the CDR3 is 16 residues. Looked up from germline, CDR1 is SNHLY and CDR2 is FYNNEI.

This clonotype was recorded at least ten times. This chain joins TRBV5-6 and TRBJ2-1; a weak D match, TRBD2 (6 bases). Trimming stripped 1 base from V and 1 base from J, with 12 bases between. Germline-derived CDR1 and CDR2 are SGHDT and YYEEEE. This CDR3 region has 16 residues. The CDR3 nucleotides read TGTGCCAGCAGCTTGTTTCGTGGAGGGTCCTACAATGAGCAGTTCTTC. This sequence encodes CASSLFRGGSYNEQFF.

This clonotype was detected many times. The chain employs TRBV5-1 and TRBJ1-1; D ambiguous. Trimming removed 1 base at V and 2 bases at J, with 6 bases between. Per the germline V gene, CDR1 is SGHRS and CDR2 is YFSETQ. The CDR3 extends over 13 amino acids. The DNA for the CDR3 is TGCGCCAGCAGCTTGTCCAGAAACACTGAAGCTTTCTTT. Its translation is CASSLSRNTEAFF. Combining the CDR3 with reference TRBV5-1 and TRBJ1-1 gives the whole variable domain KAGVTQTPRYLIKTRGQQVTLSCSPISGHRSVSWYQQTPGQGLQFLFEYFSETQRNKGNFPGRFSGRQFSNSRSEMNVSTLELGDSALYLCASSLSRNTEAFFGQGTRLTVV.

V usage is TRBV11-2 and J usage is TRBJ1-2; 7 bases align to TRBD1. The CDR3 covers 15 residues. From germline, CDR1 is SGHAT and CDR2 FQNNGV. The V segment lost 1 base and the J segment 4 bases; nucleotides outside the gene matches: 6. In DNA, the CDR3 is TGTGCCAGCAGCTTAGCGGGACAGACGCTCTATGGCTACACCTTC. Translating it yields CASSLAGQTLYGYTF.

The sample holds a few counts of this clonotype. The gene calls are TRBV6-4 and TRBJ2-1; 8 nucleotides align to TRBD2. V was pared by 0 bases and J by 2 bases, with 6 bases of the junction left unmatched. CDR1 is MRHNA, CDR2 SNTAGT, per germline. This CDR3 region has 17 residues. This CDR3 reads CASSDSKSGRAYNEQFF. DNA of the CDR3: TGTGCCAGCAGTGACTCTAAAAGCGGGAGAGCCTACAATGAGCAGTTCTTC.

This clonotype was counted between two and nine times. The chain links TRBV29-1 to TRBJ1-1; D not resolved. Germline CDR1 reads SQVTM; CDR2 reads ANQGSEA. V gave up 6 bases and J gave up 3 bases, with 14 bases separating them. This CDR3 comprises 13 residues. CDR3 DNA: TGCAGCGTAAACTTCTACTCGGACACTGAAGCTTTCTTT. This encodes CSVNFYSDTEAFF. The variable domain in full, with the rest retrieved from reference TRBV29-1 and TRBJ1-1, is SAVISQKPSRDICQRGTSLTIQCQVDSQVTMMFWYRQQPGQSLTLIATANQGSEATYESGFVIDKFPISRPNLTFSTLTVSNMSPEDSSIYLCSVNFYSDTEAFFGQGTRLTVV.

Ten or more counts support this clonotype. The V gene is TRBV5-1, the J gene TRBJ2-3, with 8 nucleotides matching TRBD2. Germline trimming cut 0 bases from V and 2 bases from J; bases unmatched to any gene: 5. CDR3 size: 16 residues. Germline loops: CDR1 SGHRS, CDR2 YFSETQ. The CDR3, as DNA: TGCGCCAGCAGCTTGGGCGGTAGCGGGGCCACAGATACGCAGTATTTT. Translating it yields CASSLGGSGATDTQYF.

The CDR3 loop is CASSPPGRANYGYTF. CDR3 bases: TGTGCCAGCAGCCCACCGGGGCGAGCTAACTATGGCTACACCTTC. V gene TRBV7-9 combines with J gene TRBJ1-2; D is perhaps TRBD1 (5 bases). CDR1 and CDR2 from the germline V gene are SEHNR and FQNEAQ (reference sequence). Between the trimmed V and J ends, which lost 5 bases and 0 bases, there was a span of 13 bases. The CDR3 sequence is 15 residues long.

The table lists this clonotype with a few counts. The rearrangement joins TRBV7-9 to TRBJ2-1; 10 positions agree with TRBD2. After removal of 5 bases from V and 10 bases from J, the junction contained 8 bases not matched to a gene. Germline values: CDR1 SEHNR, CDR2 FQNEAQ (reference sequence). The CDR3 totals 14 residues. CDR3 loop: CASSPGVAGGEQFF. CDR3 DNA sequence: TGTGCCAGCAGCCCGGGGGTAGCGGGGGGCGAGCAGTTCTTC.

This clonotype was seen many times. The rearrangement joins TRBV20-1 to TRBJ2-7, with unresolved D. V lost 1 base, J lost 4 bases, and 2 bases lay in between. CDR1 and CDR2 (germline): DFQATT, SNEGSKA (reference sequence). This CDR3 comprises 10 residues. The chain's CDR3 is CSARAYEQYF. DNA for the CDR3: TGCAGTGCTAGAGCGTACGAGCAGTACTTC.

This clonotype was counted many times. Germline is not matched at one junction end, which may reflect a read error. In nucleotides, the CDR3 is TGTGCCAGCAGTCAAGGAATTACCACCGGGGAGCTGTTTTTT. It translates to CASSQGITTGELFF. The J gene is TRBJ2-2, the V gene TRBV14; D unresolved. Germline CDR1 is SGHDN and CDR2 is FVKESK. The CDR3 contains 14 residues.

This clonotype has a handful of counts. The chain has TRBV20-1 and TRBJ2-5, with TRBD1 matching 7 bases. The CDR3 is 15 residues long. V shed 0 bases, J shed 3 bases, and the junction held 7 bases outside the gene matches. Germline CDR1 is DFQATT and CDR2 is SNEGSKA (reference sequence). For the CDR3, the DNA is TGCAGTGCTAGAGATCAGGGGACAGCCAAAGAGACCCAGTACTTC. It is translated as CSARDQGTAKETQYF.